Shown below are 16 T cell receptor beta chains from a single sample sequenced in a study of blood T cell repertoires in COVID-19. Data came from immunoSEQ multiplex PCR; TCRdb stores just in-frame clones and leaves some out. The sample records fewer than 250,000 clones, 83% being singletons. Source material: peripheral blood. Every receptor here comes from a woman in her 70s with active or convalescent COVID-19.

The chain combines TRBV5-1 with TRBJ2-2; D gene uncertain. The germline V gene encodes CDR1 SGHRS and CDR2 YFSETQ. This CDR3 has 13 residues. Trimming removed 4 bases from V and 6 bases from J, with 10 bases in between. CDR3 nucleotides: TGCGCCAGCAGCCCCAGTTCCGCCGGGGAGCTGTTTTTT. Protein product: CASSPSSAGELFF.

This clone was counted a few times. Other DNA sequences in this sample translate to the same CDR3. This rearrangement joins TRBV30 to TRBJ1-2; D gene uncertain. CDR1 is GTSNPN, CDR2 SVGIG, per germline (reference sequence). Between the trimmed V and J ends, which lost 0 bases and 4 bases, there was a span of 9 bases. This CDR3 has 13 residues. The CDR3 is CAWSVLVGYGYTF. For the CDR3, the DNA is TGTGCCTGGAGTGTACTAGTGGGCTATGGCTACACCTTC.

The chain joins TRBV3-1 (or the pseudogene TRBV3-2) to TRBJ2-3, with D maybe TRBD2 (6 bases). Germline V CDR1 and CDR2: LGHDT, YNNKEL (reference sequence). The CDR3 sequence is 14 residues long. Deletions cut 6 bases from V and 10 bases from J, with 20 bases between. For the CDR3, the DNA is TGTGCCAGCAGATTTCCGCCGGGACTTTGGGCGCAGTATTTT. As protein: CASRFPPGLWAQYF.

The chain is built from TRBV15 and TRBJ2-7; D call uncertain. Germline CDR1 LNHNV, CDR2 YYDKDF (reference sequence). This CDR3 region has 11 residues. Between the trimmed V and J ends, which lost 4 bases and 4 bases, there was a span of 5 bases. In DNA, the CDR3 is TGTGCCACCAGCATCGGGTACGAGCAGTACTTC. Protein sequence: CATSIGYEQYF.

The rearrangement uses TRBV6-4 and TRBJ2-3; 9 bases fit TRBD2. This CDR3 contains 15 residues. Germline CDR1 reads MRHNA; CDR2 reads SNTAGT. J gave up 0 bases and V 6 bases, and 4 bases lay outside the gene matches. CDR3 loop: CASSPGLASTDTQYF. The CDR3 DNA follows: TGTGCCAGCAGCCCAGGACTAGCGAGCACAGATACGCAGTATTTT.

The gene calls are TRBV7-9 and TRBJ1-2; TRBD1 matches 7 bases. V dropped 0 bases and J dropped 4; count of bases not matched to a gene: 2. Germline V gives CDR1 SEHNR, CDR2 FQNEAQ (reference sequence). The CDR3 runs 14 residues. This CDR3 is CASSLAGTAYGYTF. DNA for the CDR3: TGTGCCAGCAGCTTAGCCGGGACAGCCTATGGCTACACCTTC.

This chain links TRBV3-1 (or the pseudogene TRBV3-2) with TRBJ1-6, with a weak D call TRBD1 (5 bases). Germline CDR1 is LGHDT and CDR2 is YNNKEL (reference sequence). Deletions cut 1 base from V and 7 bases from J, with 14 bases between. CDR3 length equals 16 residues. CDR3 residues: CASSQGTGHRNSPLHF. Written as DNA, the CDR3 is TGTGCCAGCAGCCAAGGAACCGGACACAGAAATTCACCCCTCCACTTT.

The chain uses TRBV19 and TRBJ1-2; D unresolved. Trimming took off 3 bases at V and 5 bases at J, with 16 bases between the two ends. Germline V gene data show CDR1 as LNHDA and CDR2 as SQIVND (reference sequence). The CDR3 extends over 15 amino acids. DNA of the CDR3: TGTGCCAGTAGTATTTCTGGAGGTCTAGGGTATGGCTACACCTTC. This gives the protein CASSISGGLGYGYTF.

This clone was seen just once. This chain uses TRBV4-2 with TRBJ1-6; TRBD1 is a possible D gene (5 bases). CDR3 length: 16 residues. In germline, CDR1 is LGHNA, CDR2 YNFKEQ. V lost 0 bases to trimming and J lost 10 bases, with 16 bases between them. CDR3 protein: CASSQDIRGGESPLHF. CDR3 in DNA: TGTGCCAGCAGCCAAGATATAAGGGGAGGAGAATCACCCCTCCACTTT.

A remark on this clone: The sample contains more than one DNA sequence encoding this CDR3. The chain employs TRBV6-5 and TRBJ1-5, with TRBD1 matching 9 bases. Trimming took 4 bases from V and 4 from J; bases not matched to a gene: 2. CDR1 MNHEY and CDR2 SVGAGI come from the germline V gene. CDR3 size: 14 residues. CDR3 DNA: TGTGCCAGCAGTTTACAGGGGGCTAATCAGCCCCAGCATTTT. Residues: CASSLQGANQPQHF.

The chain combines TRBV10-3 with TRBJ2-7; TRBD2 is a possible D gene (6 bases). The CDR3 contains 15 residues. Germline V gene lookup returns CDR1 ENHRY and CDR2 SYGVKD. V lost 3 bases and J lost 3, with 15 bases in between. CDR3 region: CAISERGTSLYEQYF. The CDR3 DNA follows: TGTGCCATCAGTGAACGGGGGACCTCCCTCTACGAGCAGTACTTC.

The gene calls are TRBV7-2 and TRBJ2-3, with D perhaps TRBD1 (6 bases). Germline V lookup: CDR1 SGHTA, CDR2 FQGNSA. Trimming took off 5 bases at V and 1 base at J, with 16 bases between the two ends. The CDR3 covers 16 residues. CDR3 nucleotides: TGTGCCAGCAGCCTCGTCCGGGACACGCGCACAGATACGCAGTATTTT. The encoded protein is CASSLVRDTRTDTQYF.

The V call is TRBV5-1, the J call TRBJ1-5, with 9 bases matching TRBD1. The CDR3 runs 16 residues. After removal of 5 bases from V and 4 bases from J, the junction contained 10 bases not matched to a gene. Germline values: CDR1 SGHRS, CDR2 YFSETQ. In DNA, the CDR3 is TGCGCCAGCAGTTATGGGACAGGGACGGCGAATCAGCCCCAGCATTTT. Residues: CASSYGTGTANQPQHF.

In its sample, this clone was seen a few times. This chain joins TRBV5-1 and TRBJ2-1, with 7 nucleotides matching TRBD1. J lost 0 bases, V lost 4 bases, and 4 bases had no gene match. CDR1 SGHRS and CDR2 YFSETQ come from the germline V gene. The CDR3 is 15 residues long. The CDR3 protein is CASSDRASSYNEQFF. CDR3 DNA: TGCGCCAGCAGCGACAGGGCTAGCTCCTACAATGAGCAGTTCTTC.

This chain connects TRBV28 to TRBJ1-2, with no clear D. Trimming shortened V by 2 bases and J by 6 bases, and 7 bases separated the two germline ends. The length of the CDR3 is 12 residues. CDR1 and CDR2 (germline): MDHEN, SYDVKM. The CDR3 DNA is TGTGCCAGCAGTTTAGGTGTAGATGGCTACACCTTC. It encodes CASSLGVDGYTF.

V is TRBV9 and J is TRBJ2-1; 11 positions agree with TRBD2. V shed 0 bases, J shed 4 bases, and the junction held 3 bases outside the gene matches. Per germline, CDR1 SGDLS and CDR2 YYNGEE. The CDR3 contains 16 residues. Here the CDR3 reads CASSVDGTSGYNEQFF. The CDR3 bases are TGTGCCAGCAGCGTAGATGGGACTAGCGGTTACAATGAGCAGTTCTTC.